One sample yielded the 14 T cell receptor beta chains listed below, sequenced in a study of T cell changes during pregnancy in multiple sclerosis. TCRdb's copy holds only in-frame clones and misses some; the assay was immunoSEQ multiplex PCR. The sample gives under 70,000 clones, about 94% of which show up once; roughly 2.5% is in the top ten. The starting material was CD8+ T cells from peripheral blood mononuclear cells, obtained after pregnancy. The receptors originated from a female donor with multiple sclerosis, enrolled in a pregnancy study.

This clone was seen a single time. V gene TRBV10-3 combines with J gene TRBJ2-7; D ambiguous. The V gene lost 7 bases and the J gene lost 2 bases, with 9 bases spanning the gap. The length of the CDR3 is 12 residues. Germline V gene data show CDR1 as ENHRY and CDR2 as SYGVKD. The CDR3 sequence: CAIMADTYEQYF. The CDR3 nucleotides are TGTGCCATCATGGCCGACACCTACGAGCAGTACTTC.

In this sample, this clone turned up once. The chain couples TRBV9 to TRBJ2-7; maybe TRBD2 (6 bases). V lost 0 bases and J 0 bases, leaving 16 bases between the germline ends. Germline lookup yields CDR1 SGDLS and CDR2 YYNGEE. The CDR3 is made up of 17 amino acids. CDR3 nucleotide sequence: TGTGCCAGCAGCGTAGGACTAATGGGACTTCCCTCCTACGAGCAGTACTTC. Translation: CASSVGLMGLPSYEQYF.

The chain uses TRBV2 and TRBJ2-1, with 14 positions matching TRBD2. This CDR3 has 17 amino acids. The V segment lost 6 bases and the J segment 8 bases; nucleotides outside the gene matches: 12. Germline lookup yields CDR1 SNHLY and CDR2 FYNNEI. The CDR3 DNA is TGTGCCAGCAGGGATACGGGACTAGCGGGAGTCGTTCATGAGCAGTTCTTC. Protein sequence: CASRDTGLAGVVHEQFF.

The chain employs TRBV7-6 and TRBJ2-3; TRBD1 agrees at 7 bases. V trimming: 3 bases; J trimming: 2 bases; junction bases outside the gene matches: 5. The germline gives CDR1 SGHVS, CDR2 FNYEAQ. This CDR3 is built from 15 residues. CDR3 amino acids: CASSLLTGNTDTQYF. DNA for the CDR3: TGTGCCAGCAGCTTGCTGACAGGGAACACAGATACGCAGTATTTT.

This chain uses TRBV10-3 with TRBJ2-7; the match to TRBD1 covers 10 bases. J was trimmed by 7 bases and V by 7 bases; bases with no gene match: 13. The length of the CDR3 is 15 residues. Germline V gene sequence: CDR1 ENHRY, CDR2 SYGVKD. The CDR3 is CAITGGDRGTSEQYF. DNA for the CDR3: TGTGCCATCACCGGTGGGGACAGGGGAACCTCGGAGCAGTACTTC.

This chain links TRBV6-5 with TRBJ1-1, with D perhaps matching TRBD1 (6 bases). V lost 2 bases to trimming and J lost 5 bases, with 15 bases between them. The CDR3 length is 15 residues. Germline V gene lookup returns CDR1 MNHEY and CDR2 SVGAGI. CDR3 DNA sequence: TGTGCCAGCAGTTACGGGGGCGGCAGTGTAACTGAAGCTTTCTTT. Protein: CASSYGGGSVTEAFF.

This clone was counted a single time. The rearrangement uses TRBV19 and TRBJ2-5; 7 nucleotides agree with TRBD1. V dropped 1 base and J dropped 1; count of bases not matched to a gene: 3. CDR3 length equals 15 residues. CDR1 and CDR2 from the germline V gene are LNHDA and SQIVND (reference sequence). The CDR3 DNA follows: TGTGCCAGTAGTATAGGGGGGACAGCCCAAGAGACCCAGTACTTC. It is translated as CASSIGGTAQETQYF.

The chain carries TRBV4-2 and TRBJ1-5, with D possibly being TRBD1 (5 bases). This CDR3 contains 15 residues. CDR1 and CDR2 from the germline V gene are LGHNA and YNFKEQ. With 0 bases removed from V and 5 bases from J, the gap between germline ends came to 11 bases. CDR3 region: CASSQEWTNHQPQHF. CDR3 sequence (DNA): TGTGCCAGCAGCCAAGAATGGACAAACCATCAGCCCCAGCATTTT.

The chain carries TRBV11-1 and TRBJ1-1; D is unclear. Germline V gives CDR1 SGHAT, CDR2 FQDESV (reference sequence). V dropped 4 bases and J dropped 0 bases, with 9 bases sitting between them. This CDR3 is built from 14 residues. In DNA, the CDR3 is TGTGCCAGCAGCTCCGACACCCTGAACACTGAAGCTTTCTTT. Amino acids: CASSSDTLNTEAFF.

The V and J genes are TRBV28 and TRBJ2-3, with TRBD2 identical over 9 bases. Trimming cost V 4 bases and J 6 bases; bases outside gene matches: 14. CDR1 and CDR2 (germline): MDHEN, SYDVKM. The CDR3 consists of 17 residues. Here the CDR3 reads CASSSPTSGPDPDTQYF. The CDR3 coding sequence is TGTGCCAGCAGTTCCCCGACTAGCGGCCCCGATCCGGATACGCAGTATTTT.

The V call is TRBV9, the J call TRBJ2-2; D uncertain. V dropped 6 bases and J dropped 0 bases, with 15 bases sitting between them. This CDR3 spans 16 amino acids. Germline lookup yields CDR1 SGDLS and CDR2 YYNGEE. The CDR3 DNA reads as TGTGCCAGCACTCCTACCCGGTACCCGAACACCGGGGAGCTGTTTTTT. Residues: CASTPTRYPNTGELFF.

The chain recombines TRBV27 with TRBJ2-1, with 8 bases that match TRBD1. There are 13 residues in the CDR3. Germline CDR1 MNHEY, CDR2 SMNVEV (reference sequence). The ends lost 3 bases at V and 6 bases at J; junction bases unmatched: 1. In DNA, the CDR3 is TGTGCCAGCAGTTTGGGACAGGCCAATGAGCAGTTCTTC. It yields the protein CASSLGQANEQFF.

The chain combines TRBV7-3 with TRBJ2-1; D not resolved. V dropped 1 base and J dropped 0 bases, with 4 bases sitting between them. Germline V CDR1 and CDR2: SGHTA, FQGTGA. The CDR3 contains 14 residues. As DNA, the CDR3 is TGTGCCAGCAGCTTAAGCGGCTCCTACAATGAGCAGTTCTTC. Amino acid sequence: CASSLSGSYNEQFF.

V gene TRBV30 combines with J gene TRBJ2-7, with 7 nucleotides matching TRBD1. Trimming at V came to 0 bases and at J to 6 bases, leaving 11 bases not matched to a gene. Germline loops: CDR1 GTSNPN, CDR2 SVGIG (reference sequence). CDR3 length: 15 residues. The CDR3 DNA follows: TGTGCCTGGAGTGTAGTGGGCAGGGGGTACTTCGAGCAGTACTTC. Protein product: CAWSVVGRGYFEQYF.